This T cell receptor (beta chain) was sequenced during a study of neoadjuvant anti-PD-1 for oral cavity cancer. On the study more broadly: Patients without progression got a fourth dose around day 43. Whole-study findings and limits: Pretreatment Treg/Th17 ratio correlated inversely with post-treatment tumor clonality.

V gave up 5 bases and J gave up 6 bases, with 9 bases separating them. CDR3 size: 12 residues. CDR1 SEHNR and CDR2 FQNEAQ come from the germline V gene (reference sequence). Here immunoSEQ multiplex PCR was the method, and the copy in TCRdb shows in-frame clones only, minus some. The sample lists around 35,000 clones, 35% to 45% seen once, with more than 15% in the top ten. The table lists this clone with many counts. Its specificity is not known. Other DNA sequences of this sample code for an identical CDR3. Time point specified: after neoadjuvant nivolumab, at surgical resection. Patients had HPV-negative, locally advanced oral cavity squamous cell carcinoma.

Specimen: tumor tissue, collected after nivolumab (anti-PD-1) treatment. This rearrangement joins TRBV7-9 to TRBJ2-3; D uncertain. This clonotype was obtained from a person between 40 and 85 years old with oral cavity squamous cell carcinoma. The chain's CDR3 is CASSPFGDTQYF. CDR3 DNA: TGTGCCAGCAGCCCCTTCGGGGATACGCAGTATTTT.